The next 32 T cell receptor beta chains were all read from a single sample in a study of CD8 T cells in Susac syndrome. Reverse transcription of roughly 0.5 to 1 ug RNA was performed with random hexamers. In TCRdb, the immunoSEQ multiplex PCR reads were re-called with MiXCR into one record per CDR3 protein. Found here are 200,000 to 300,000 distinct CDR3 sequences, about 95% of them singletons; the top ten hold 0.08% to 0.11%. Sequenced sample: CD4+ T cells from PBMCs. The receptors come from a human donor with Susac syndrome.

V is TRBV6-5 and J is TRBJ2-7; 7 bases fit TRBD1. CDR1 is MNHEY, CDR2 SVGAGI, per germline. V dropped 2 bases and J dropped 0; count of bases not matched to a gene: 10. The CDR3 is made up of 17 amino acids. CDR3 sequence: CASSYRTRGSDSYEQYF. DNA of the CDR3: TGTGCCAGCAGTTACCGAACCAGGGGGTCCGACTCCTACGAGCAGTACTTC.

This clonotype appeared once. The gene calls are TRBV5-1 and TRBJ2-1, with TRBD2 identical over 9 bases. There are 16 residues in the CDR3. The trim removed 2 bases at V and 5 bases at J, leaving 8 bases unmatched. Germline CDR1 reads SGHRS; CDR2 reads YFSETQ. CDR3: CASSLTISGGHNEQFF. For the CDR3, the DNA is TGCGCCAGCAGCTTAACGATTAGCGGGGGACACAATGAGCAGTTCTTC.

The chain carries TRBV7-9 and TRBJ1-1; 8 bases fit TRBD1. Germline values: CDR1 SEHNR, CDR2 FQNEAQ (reference sequence). This CDR3 contains 16 residues. With 6 bases clipped from V and 1 base from J, the junction kept 10 bases outside the gene matches. The CDR3 protein is CASSYDRGRANTEAFF. The CDR3 DNA sequence: TGTGCCAGCAGTTACGACAGGGGCCGTGCGAACACTGAAGCTTTCTTT.

The J gene is TRBJ2-7, the V gene TRBV12-3 or TRBV12-4; 10 nucleotides agree with TRBD2. The V and J ends lost 6 bases and 5 bases, in that order; junction bases with no gene match: 16. CDR3 size: 17 residues. DNA of the CDR3: TGTGCCAGCAGCCCACCCCCCCCTTGGCTAGCGGGAGACGAGCAGTACTTC. This codes for CASSPPPPWLAGDEQYF.

This chain links TRBV6-5 with TRBJ1-2; no firm D call. This CDR3 contains 13 residues. V lost 5 bases and J lost 2, with 9 bases in between. Germline V lookup: CDR1 MNHEY, CDR2 SVGAGI. In DNA form, the CDR3 reads TGTGCCAGCAGTATTCAGAGGAACTATGGCTACACCTTC. Residues: CASSIQRNYGYTF.

The V and J genes are TRBV20-1 and TRBJ2-4; possibly TRBD1 for D (5 bases). CDR1 and CDR2 from the germline V gene are DFQATT and SNEGSKA (reference sequence). The CDR3 has 13 amino acids. Deletions cut 6 bases from V and 2 bases from J, with 11 bases between. The CDR3 region has the DNA TGCAGTGCCGTACAGGCTCCCAAAAACATTCAGTACTTC. Encoded protein: CSAVQAPKNIQYF.

This rearrangement joins TRBV9 to TRBJ2-6; D is uncertain. V lost 0 bases and J lost 4, with 11 bases in between. The CDR3 consists of 16 residues. Germline CDR1 and CDR2: SGDLS and YYNGEE. CDR3 DNA sequence: TGTGCCAGCAGCGTAGGCCAGCACTCCGGGGCCAACGTCCTGACTTTC. It is translated as CASSVGQHSGANVLTF.

This chain joins TRBV5-1 and TRBJ2-5; tentative D call: TRBD2 (5 bases). The germline gives CDR1 SGHRS, CDR2 YFSETQ. This CDR3 spans 14 amino acids. Trimming cost V 5 bases and J 5 bases, with 16 bases left between them. CDR3 bases: TGCGCCAGCAGACGGAACCCTGGGAGTGAGACCCAGTACTTC. Amino acid sequence: CASRRNPGSETQYF.

In nucleotides, the CDR3 is TGTGCCAGCAGCCTTCTTTCTTCCCACTCTGGGGCCAACGTCCTGACTTTC. Amino acids: CASSLLSSHSGANVLTF. The chain uses TRBV7-8 and TRBJ2-6; no reliable D call. CDR3 size: 17 residues. The germline V gene encodes CDR1 SGHVS and CDR2 FQNEAQ. The V gene lost 5 bases and the J gene lost 0 bases, with 14 bases spanning the gap.

V is TRBV18 and J is TRBJ1-2; 7 bases are shared with TRBD1. CDR1 is KGHSH and CDR2 is LQKENI in the germline V gene. The CDR3 is 16 amino acids. V was clipped by 1 base and J by 6 bases; unmatched bases: 11. In DNA form, the CDR3 reads TGTGCCAGCTCACCACAGGGGGCGCCTACTGTTAATGGCTACACCTTC. It yields the protein CASSPQGAPTVNGYTF.

The chain has TRBV14 and TRBJ2-3; D uncertain. This CDR3 has 12 amino acids. The germline gives CDR1 SGHDN, CDR2 FVKESK. Trimming left V 0 bases short and J 8 bases short, with 6 bases between. The CDR3 coding sequence is TGTGCCAGCAGCCAAGATGAGTCTACGCAGTATTTT. Amino acids: CASSQDESTQYF. The full variable domain, with the rest looked up from reference TRBV14 and TRBJ2-3, is EAGVTQFPSHSVIEKGQTVTLRCDPISGHDNLYWYRRVMGKEIKFLLHFVKESKQDESGMPNNRFLAERTGGTYSTLKVQPAELEDSGVYFCASSQDESTQYFGPGTRLTVL.

This chain connects TRBV12-3 or TRBV12-4 to TRBJ1-3, with D possibly TRBD1 on 6 matching bases. The length of the CDR3 is 17 residues. The V and J ends lost 8 bases and 1 base respectively, with 21 bases between them. The CDR3 DNA reads TGTGCCAGCCGGCCCCGACAGGCGAGGGAGTCTGGAAACACCATATATTTT. Translated, it gives CASRPRQARESGNTIYF.

This clonotype was found a few times. The rearrangement links TRBV4-2 to TRBJ1-5, with D hard to call. The CDR3 loop spans 12 amino acids. The V end was cut by 1 base, the J end by 6 bases, with 4 bases between. Germline CDR1 LGHNA, CDR2 YNFKEQ. The DNA of the CDR3 is TGTGCCAGCAGCCAAGTCGGTCAGCCCCAGCATTTT. Protein sequence: CASSQVGQPQHF.

DNA for the CDR3: TGCAGCGTAGGGCAGTCTGACACTGAAGCTTTCTTT. This encodes CSVGQSDTEAFF. The chain recombines TRBV29-1 with TRBJ1-1; D ambiguous. The CDR3 covers 12 residues. Deletions cut 6 bases from V and 3 bases from J, with 11 bases between. Germline CDR1 SQVTM, CDR2 ANQGSEA.

The rearrangement joins TRBV3-1 to TRBJ1-2, with TRBD1 as a possible D gene (5 bases). Trimming removed 1 base at V and 8 bases at J, with 11 bases between. This CDR3 is built from 13 residues. CDR1 is LGHDT and CDR2 is YNNKEL in the germline V gene (reference sequence). The CDR3 reads CASSQVVRDGYTF. The CDR3 region has the DNA TGTGCCAGCAGCCAAGTCGTAAGGGACGGCTACACCTTC.

This clonotype has only a few counts. This rearrangement joins TRBV7-9 to TRBJ2-7, with 12 bases matching TRBD2. Trimming removed 6 bases from V and 8 bases from J; junction bases left unmatched: 5. The CDR3 is 13 amino acids. Germline V gene lookup returns CDR1 SEHNR and CDR2 FQNEAQ (reference sequence). CDR3 sequence (DNA): TGTGCCAGCAGGTCGACTAGCGGGAGTCAGCAGTACTTC. It translates to CASRSTSGSQQYF.

V gene TRBV6-5 combines with J gene TRBJ1-2; D not resolved. Germline CDR1 reads MNHEY; CDR2 reads SVGAGI. The V end lost 5 bases, the J end lost 1 base, and 8 bases lay between the germline ends. The CDR3 is 13 amino acids. CDR3 region: CASSKQSNYGYTF. Here the CDR3 DNA reads TGTGCCAGCAGTAAACAGAGTAACTATGGCTACACCTTC.

V and J are TRBV2 and TRBJ1-5, with a possible D match to TRBD1 (6 bases). This CDR3 contains 13 residues. Per the germline V gene, CDR1 is SNHLY and CDR2 is FYNNEI. V was trimmed by 6 bases and J by 5 bases, leaving 11 bases between them. The CDR3 protein is CASRYRADQPQHF. CDR3 nucleotide sequence: TGTGCCAGCAGGTACAGGGCGGATCAGCCCCAGCATTTT.

This sequence joins TRBV20-1 and TRBJ2-5; 9 bases match TRBD2. Germline loops: CDR1 DFQATT, CDR2 SNEGSKA (reference sequence). V was clipped by 2 bases and J by 3 bases; unmatched bases: 4. The CDR3 loop spans 14 amino acids. CDR3 residues: CSARFGTSKETQYF. The CDR3 DNA is TGCAGTGCTAGATTTGGGACTAGCAAAGAGACCCAGTACTTC.

This clonotype was counted once. V usage is TRBV19 and J usage is TRBJ2-5; tentative D call: TRBD1 (8 bases). V lost 3 bases and J lost 5, with 40 bases in between. There are 23 residues in the CDR3. CDR1 and CDR2 from the germline V gene are LNHDA and SQIVND (reference sequence). CDR3 region: CASSMGRGQAMKKRSGTGETQYF. Written as DNA, the CDR3 is TGTGCCAGTAGTATGGGGAGGGGACAGGCCATGAAGAAGCGGAGCGGGACCGGGGAGACCCAGTACTTC.

The V call is TRBV27, the J call TRBJ1-2, with D hard to call. CDR3 length equals 14 residues. V dropped 2 bases and J dropped 4 bases, with 11 bases sitting between them. The germline CDR1 and CDR2 sequences are MNHEY and SMNVEV (reference sequence). CDR3 region: CASSLSPSSYGYTF. The CDR3 nucleotides are TGTGCCAGCAGTTTAAGTCCGAGTTCCTATGGCTACACCTTC.

The rearrangement uses TRBV5-1 and TRBJ1-1; weak D call: TRBD1 (6 bases). CDR3 size: 16 residues. Per germline, CDR1 SGHRS and CDR2 YFSETQ. V lost 4 bases to trimming and J lost 2 bases, with 18 bases between them. This CDR3 reads CASSPTGQRENTEAFF. The CDR3 region has the DNA TGCGCCAGCAGCCCGACAGGACAGCGAGAAAACACTGAAGCTTTCTTT.

The chain links TRBV5-6 to TRBJ1-5; 7 nucleotides match TRBD1. The V and J ends lost 3 bases and 3 bases, in that order; junction bases with no gene match: 3. The length of the CDR3 is 14 residues. CDR1 and CDR2 from the germline V gene are SGHDT and YYEEEE. The CDR3, as DNA: TGTGCCAGCAGCTCGGGACAGCACAATCAGCCCCAGCATTTT. Its protein product is CASSSGQHNQPQHF.

V gene TRBV5-1 combines with J gene TRBJ2-1; TRBD2 agrees at 11 bases. Losses at the gene ends were 4 bases for V and 4 bases for J; bases not matched to a gene: 10. This CDR3 has 17 amino acids. The germline CDR1 and CDR2 sequences are SGHRS and YFSETQ. CDR3 residues: CASSPSTRLAGYNEQFF. The CDR3 DNA follows: TGCGCCAGCAGCCCCAGCACGCGACTAGCGGGATACAATGAGCAGTTCTTC.

This chain connects TRBV20-1 to TRBJ1-1; D not certain. The CDR3 loop spans 14 amino acids. Looked up from germline, CDR1 is DFQATT and CDR2 is SNEGSKA (reference sequence). V was pared by 0 bases and J by 4 bases, with 12 bases between. The DNA of the CDR3 is TGCAGTGCTAGAGATGAACTAAGAGGCACTGAAGCTTTCTTT. It yields the protein CSARDELRGTEAFF.

V usage is TRBV23-1 and J usage is TRBJ1-5; D unclear. TRBV23-1 is filed as an ORF, its function uncertain. The CDR3 covers 12 residues. V was clipped by 9 bases and J by 4 bases, with 10 bases between them. DNA of the CDR3: TGCGCCAGAATAGAGGGAAATCAGCCCCAGCATTTT. Encoded protein: CARIEGNQPQHF.

The V call is TRBV27, the J call TRBJ1-5; TRBD1 is a possible D gene (5 bases). The CDR3 consists of 15 residues. Trimming left V 6 bases short and J 7 bases short, with 19 bases between. Germline V gene lookup returns CDR1 MNHEY and CDR2 SMNVEV (reference sequence). The CDR3 nucleotides read TGTGCCAGCAGATCTCCGGGGCAGGGAACCCAGCCCCAGCATTTT. Encoded protein: CASRSPGQGTQPQHF.

This clonotype appeared once. The rearrangement joins TRBV20-1 to TRBJ2-7; TRBD2 matches 14 bases. V was clipped by 3 bases and J by 0 bases; unmatched bases: 4. CDR1 is DFQATT and CDR2 is SNEGSKA in the germline V gene (reference sequence). The CDR3 spans 16 residues. The CDR3 region is CSASRTSGRISYEQYF. CDR3 nucleotides: TGCAGTGCTAGCCGGACTAGCGGGAGGATCTCCTACGAGCAGTACTTC.

The V gene is TRBV18, the J gene TRBJ1-4; no definite D call. The CDR3 is 13 amino acids. V was cut by 2 bases and J by 7 bases, with 8 bases left in between. The germline CDR1 and CDR2 sequences are KGHSH and LQKENI. In DNA, the CDR3 is TGTGCCAGCTCACCATCGAGGGCTGAAAAACTGTTTTTT. Protein: CASSPSRAEKLFF. The full variable domain, in which reference TRBV18 and TRBJ1-4 provide the parts outside the CDR3, is NAGVMQNPRHLVRRRGQEARLRCSPMKGHSHVYWYRQLPEEGLKFMVYLQKENIIDESGMPKERFSAEFPKEGPSILRIQQVVRGDSAAYFCASSPSRAEKLFFGSGTQLSVL.

V is TRBV20-1 and J is TRBJ2-5; D gene ambiguous. V gave up 6 bases and J gave up 0 bases, with 5 bases separating them. Germline values: CDR1 DFQATT, CDR2 SNEGSKA (reference sequence). This CDR3 comprises 11 residues. This CDR3 reads CSAQYQETQYF. For the CDR3, the DNA is TGCAGTGCCCAGTACCAAGAGACCCAGTACTTC.

The rearrangement uses TRBV11-1 and TRBJ1-1; TRBD1 agrees at 9 bases. Germline CDR1 reads SGHAT; CDR2 reads FQDESV (reference sequence). The CDR3 consists of 16 residues. The junction had 11 bases not matched to a gene; V was cut back by 5 bases and J by 4 bases. In nucleotides, the CDR3 is TGTGCCAGCAGCCTGACAGGGGGAAGACGGGGCACTGAAGCTTTCTTT. Encoded protein: CASSLTGGRRGTEAFF.

The V gene is TRBV3-1, the J gene TRBJ2-7; D unclear. Germline CDR1 LGHDT, CDR2 YNNKEL (reference sequence). The CDR3 is made up of 15 amino acids. V lost 2 bases and J 2 bases, leaving 13 bases between the germline ends. CDR3 residues: CASSQSVQVAYEQYF. The CDR3 nucleotides are TGTGCCAGCAGCCAATCGGTCCAAGTGGCCTACGAGCAGTACTTC.